The sample holds one count of the clone carrying this T cell receptor (beta chain). The repertoire was sequenced with immunoSEQ multiplex PCR; TCRdb's copy has only in-frame clones and lacks some. Among more than 350,000 clones, around 87% were seen once, and the ten largest hold 1%. These data come from a study of blood T cell repertoires in COVID-19. The clonotype comes from a man aged 18 to 35 who had recovered from COVID-19. The sequencing input was PBMCs or T cells enriched from blood (not recorded which).

CDR3 region: CASSYYGTSGAFF. Written as DNA, the CDR3 is TGTGCCAGCAGTTACTACGGAACATCAGGGGCTTTCTTT. V is TRBV6-2 or TRBV6-3 and J is TRBJ1-1, with a tentative D call TRBD1 (5 bases). CDR1 is MNHEY and CDR2 is SVGEGT in the germline V gene. V dropped 1 base and J dropped 11 bases, with 14 bases sitting between them. This CDR3 is built from 13 residues.